The 31 T cell receptor beta chains below all came from one sample that was sequenced in a study of molecular identifiers for immune sequencing clone quantification. TCRdb analysed the PCR reads with MiXCR anew, one entry per CDR3 protein. Here the sample spans over 600,000 distinct CDR3 sequences, just under 20% being singletons. The sample was naive CD8+ T cells from blood, with Jurkat cell RNA spiked in. As to subset: FACS-sorted CD8+CD4-CCR7+CD45RA+ naive T cells. All receptors come from a human donor in good health. Some libraries in this study had Jurkat cell RNA spiked in.

The chain joins TRBV20-1 to TRBJ2-7; 11 positions match TRBD1. This CDR3 region has 14 residues. CDR1 is DFQATT, CDR2 SNEGSKA, per germline (reference sequence). V lost 6 bases and J lost 2; bases outside the gene matches: 6. The CDR3 protein is CSAKGTGGTYEQYF. The CDR3 DNA follows: TGCAGTGCCAAAGGGACAGGGGGTACCTACGAGCAGTACTTC.

This clonotype was detected ten times or more. The chain joins TRBV28 to TRBJ2-3; 14 nucleotides line up with TRBD2. CDR3 size: 16 residues. Trimming took 3 bases from V and 4 from J; bases not matched to a gene: 3. Germline lookup yields CDR1 MDHEN and CDR2 SYDVKM. CDR3 in DNA: TGTGCCAGCAGTTTGGGACTAGCGGGGGATCCAGATACGCAGTATTTT. This translates into CASSLGLAGDPDTQYF.

This clonotype was counted between two and nine times. This sequence joins TRBV7-9 and TRBJ2-2; either TRBD1 or TRBD2 may supply D (5 bases each). CDR1 is SEHNR and CDR2 is FQNEAQ in the germline V gene (reference sequence). This CDR3 spans 15 amino acids. Between the trimmed V and J ends, which lost 4 bases and 1 base, there was a span of 10 bases. For the CDR3, the DNA is TGTGCCAGCAGCTCCGGGGCCTGGAACACCGGGGAGCTGTTTTTT. Protein product: CASSSGAWNTGELFF. The full variable domain, rest sourced from reference TRBV7-9 and TRBJ2-2, is DTGVSQNPRHKITKRGQNVTFRCDPISEHNRLYWYRQTLGQGPEFLTYFQNEAQLEKSRLLSDRFSAERPKGSFSTLEIQRTEQGDSAMYLCASSSGAWNTGELFFGEGSRLTVL.

The chain employs TRBV10-2 and TRBJ1-1; tentatively, D is TRBD1 (5 bases). Per the germline V gene, CDR1 is WSHSY and CDR2 is SAAADI. The V gene lost 2 bases and the J gene lost 4 bases, with 11 bases spanning the gap. This CDR3 is built from 14 residues. The CDR3 nucleotides read TGCGCCAGCAGTGAGGGGGCGCGGCTCACTGAAGCTTTCTTT. Residues: CASSEGARLTEAFF.

This clonotype was counted ten times or more. This chain connects TRBV12-3 or TRBV12-4 to TRBJ2-1; TRBD2 aligns across 11 bases. The V segment lost 6 bases and the J segment 6 bases; nucleotides outside the gene matches: 7. This CDR3 has 15 residues. CDR3 protein: CASRGTSGGPNEQFF. The CDR3 coding sequence is TGTGCCAGCAGGGGAACTAGCGGGGGCCCCAATGAGCAGTTCTTC.

A few counts support this clonotype. The V and J genes are TRBV27 and TRBJ2-1; D perhaps matches TRBD2 (5 bases). V lost 4 bases, J lost 0 bases, and 10 bases lay in between. This CDR3 comprises 15 residues. CDR1 and CDR2 (germline): MNHEY, SMNVEV (reference sequence). The CDR3 region has the DNA TGTGCCAGCAGTTCACTAGTAAGCTCCTACAATGAGCAGTTCTTC. Translating it yields CASSSLVSSYNEQFF.

Of note for this clonotype: Possible read error: a much larger clone is one base away. The chain recombines TRBV5-6 with TRBJ2-2; D not certain. The CDR3 has 15 residues. V dropped 0 bases and J dropped 6 bases, with 12 bases sitting between them. Germline CDR1 and CDR2: SGHDT and YYEEEE. Written as DNA, the CDR3 is TGTGCCAGCAGCTTGGCTTCAGAACTGGCCGGGGAGCTGTTTTTT. It encodes CASSLASELAGELFF. The full variable domain, completed using reference TRBV5-6 and TRBJ2-2, is DAGVTQSPTHLIKTRGQQVTLRCSPKSGHDTVSWYQQALGQGPQFIFQYYEEEERQRGNFPDRFSGHQFPNYSSELNVNALLLGDSALYLCASSLASELAGELFFGEGSRLTVL.

This clonotype was seen many times. This chain joins TRBV6-1 and TRBJ1-1; tentatively, D is TRBD1 (6 bases). Deletions cut 11 bases from V and 3 bases from J, with 10 bases between. The CDR3 is 11 residues long. CDR1 and CDR2 (germline): MNHNS, SASEGT. The CDR3 sequence: CAGGEYTEAFF. DNA for the CDR3: TGTGCCGGGGGCGAGTACACTGAAGCTTTCTTT.

The table lists this clonotype with many counts. The chain has TRBV7-2 and TRBJ2-1; TRBD2 aligns across 14 bases. The germline V gene has CDR1 SGHTA and CDR2 FQGNSA. The CDR3 spans 15 residues. V lost 5 bases to trimming and J lost 11 bases; unmatched junction nucleotides: 8. The CDR3 is CASSQGTSGGTKQFF. The CDR3 coding sequence is TGTGCCAGCAGCCAAGGGACTAGCGGGGGAACGAAGCAGTTCTTC.

In regard to this clonotype: Given a much more abundant clone one base away, this may be a read error. The DNA is omitted, as the CDR3 cannot be located on it reliably, and the CDR3 follows TCRdb's listing. This chain uses TRBV2 with TRBJ2-2; the table gives TRBD2 as D, unverified against the DNA. Germline-derived CDR1 and CDR2 are SNHLY and FYNNEI. 15 amino acids form the CDR3, both terminal residues included. The CDR3 here is CASSSSGLVIGKLFF.

This clonotype was found many times. J is TRBJ1-4 and V is TRBV13; tentatively, D is TRBD1 (6 bases). From germline, CDR1 is PRHDT and CDR2 FYEKMQ (reference sequence). The CDR3 is 16 residues long. The V and J ends lost 5 bases and 10 bases respectively, with 23 bases between them. The CDR3 loop is CASSTSPGQPRGKLFF. DNA of the CDR3: TGTGCCAGCAGCACGTCACCGGGACAACCCCGCGGAAAACTGTTTTTT. Variable domain in full (rest from reference TRBV13 and TRBJ1-4): AAGVIQSPRHLIKEKRETATLKCYPIPRHDTVYWYQQGPGQDPQFLISFYEKMQSDKGSIPDRFSAQQFSDYHSELNMSSLELGDSALYFCASSTSPGQPRGKLFFGSGTQLSVL.

This clonotype was counted many times. The CDR3 loop is CASSQDLDRSQPQHF. CDR3 sequence (DNA): TGCGCCAGCAGCCAAGATCTCGACAGAAGTCAGCCCCAGCATTTT. The rearrangement links TRBV4-3 to TRBJ1-5; perhaps TRBD1 as D (5 bases). The CDR3 has 15 residues. Germline V gene sequence: CDR1 LGHNA, CDR2 YSLEER. V was trimmed by 0 bases and J by 6 bases, leaving 12 bases between them.

As concerns this clonotype: A much larger clone differs from this one at a single base, so this may be a read error. This sequence joins TRBV27 and TRBJ1-2; maybe TRBD1 (6 bases). CDR1 MNHEY and CDR2 SMNVEV come from the germline V gene (reference sequence). This CDR3 is 14 amino acids long. The CDR3 coding sequence is TGTGCCAGCAAAGAAGGACAGACTAACTATGGCCACACCTTC. It is translated as CASKEGQTNYGHTF.

The sample holds many counts of this clonotype. The chain couples TRBV27 to TRBJ2-1; 10 bases are shared with TRBD2. Germline V gene lookup returns CDR1 MNHEY and CDR2 SMNVEV (reference sequence). With 2 bases clipped from V and 8 bases from J, the junction kept 6 bases outside the gene matches. The CDR3 runs 15 residues. This CDR3 reads CASSLSGGALYEQFF. CDR3 DNA: TGTGCCAGCAGTTTAAGCGGGGGGGCCCTATATGAGCAGTTCTTC.

The genes are TRBV5-1 and TRBJ2-2, with unresolved D. Deletions cut 5 bases from V and 2 bases from J, with 13 bases between. The CDR3 is made up of 15 amino acids. Germline lookup yields CDR1 SGHRS and CDR2 YFSETQ. The CDR3 here is CASRSDSTNTGELFF. DNA for the CDR3: TGCGCCAGCAGGTCAGACTCAACTAACACCGGGGAGCTGTTTTTT.

A word on this clonotype: Sequence at one end of the junction differs from germline and may be a read error. This chain connects TRBV27 to TRBJ2-3, with 8 bases aligning to TRBD2. Per the germline V gene, CDR1 is MNHEY and CDR2 is SMNVEV (reference sequence). The CDR3 covers 16 residues. The chain's CDR3 is CASSLSAGGSSDTQCF. The CDR3 nucleotides are TGTGCCAGCAGTTTATCGGCGGGAGGAAGTTCAGATACGCAGTGTTTT.

This clonotype has a count of ten or more. The chain links TRBV6-6 to TRBJ2-7, with 7 bases aligning to TRBD1. The germline CDR1 and CDR2 sequences are MNHNY and SVGAGI (reference sequence). CDR3 length: 14 amino acids. J gave up 4 bases and V 6 bases, and 9 bases lay outside the gene matches. CDR3 in DNA: TGTGCCAGCAGCGTCACAGGGGACCAATACGAGCAGTACTTC. Translating gives CASSVTGDQYEQYF.

With regard to this clonotype: A read error may explain this, as a much larger clone is one base away. The chain has TRBV15 and TRBJ2-5, with 9 bases aligning to TRBD1. Germline assignment: CDR1 LNHNV and CDR2 YYDKDF (reference sequence). This CDR3 has 16 amino acids. The CDR3 loop reads CATSRGQGNFEEAQYF. DNA of the CDR3: TGTGCCACCAGCAGGGGACAGGGAAATTTTGAAGAGGCCCAGTACTTC.

At least ten counts were recorded for this clonotype. The chain uses TRBV9 and TRBJ2-2; 9 bases are a match to TRBD1. The CDR3 runs to 16 residues. Germline V gene data show CDR1 as SGDLS and CDR2 as YYNGEE. Trimming at V came to 4 bases and at J to 7 bases, leaving 11 bases not matched to a gene. The CDR3 sequence: CASSSDRDRESGELFF. The CDR3, as DNA: TGTGCCAGCAGCTCGGACCGGGACAGGGAAAGCGGGGAGCTGTTTTTT.

This clonotype was counted many times. This sequence joins TRBV6-6 and TRBJ2-3; weak D call: TRBD2 (5 bases). V was clipped by 1 base and J by 4 bases, with 6 bases between them. The germline CDR1 and CDR2 sequences are MNHNY and SVGAGI (reference sequence). The CDR3 totals 13 residues. The CDR3 spells CASSYLGADTQYF. CDR3 DNA: TGTGCCAGCAGTTACTTGGGAGCAGATACGCAGTATTTT.

On this clonotype itself: At one of its ends the junction is not consistent with the germline gene, which may arise from a read error. The J gene is TRBJ1-4, the V gene TRBV15, with 9 bases aligning to TRBD1. Germline values: CDR1 LNHNV, CDR2 YYDKDF (reference sequence). The CDR3 runs to 20 residues. CDR3 coding DNA: TGTGCCACCAGCAGAGATATAGGATTAACCCACGGGACAGGGAGTGAAAAACTGCTTTTT. Translating gives CATSRDIGLTHGTGSEKLLF.

This clonotype was detected only a few times. This chain links TRBV6-1 with TRBJ1-1, with 7 positions matching TRBD1. CDR1 is MNHNS, CDR2 SASEGT, per germline. After removal of 6 bases from V and 1 base from J, the junction contained 5 bases not matched to a gene. This CDR3 is 14 amino acids long. CDR3 DNA: TGTGCCAGCAGCGCTACAGGGGCGAACACTGAAGCTTTCTTT. It is translated as CASSATGANTEAFF.

A remark on this clonotype: A read error may produce the germline difference seen at one junction end. The chain links TRBV29-1 to TRBJ1-5; D gene unclear. The CDR3 is 14 residues long. Looked up from germline, CDR1 is SQVTM and CDR2 is ANQGSEA. The CDR3 DNA reads TGCAGCGTCCTTTTGGACGGTAGCAATCAGCCCCAGTATTTC. The encoded protein is CSVLLDGSNQPQYF.

This clonotype was observed many times. The chain recombines TRBV5-6 with TRBJ1-5, with TRBD1 matching 7 bases. The germline V gene has CDR1 SGHDT and CDR2 YYEEEE. This CDR3 is built from 15 residues. V gave up 4 bases and J gave up 1 base; unmatched junction bases: 5. The CDR3 reads CASSRGTVSNQPQHF. For the CDR3, the DNA is TGTGCCAGCAGCCGGGGGACAGTGAGCAATCAGCCCCAGCATTTT.

In its sample, this clonotype was seen many times. The V gene is TRBV19, the J gene TRBJ2-3; no clear D gene. The V end lost 0 bases, the J end lost 2 bases, and 12 bases lay between the germline ends. The CDR3 extends over 16 amino acids. CDR1 LNHDA and CDR2 SQIVND come from the germline V gene (reference sequence). The CDR3 loop reads CASSIESAVFTDTQYF. Written as DNA, the CDR3 is TGTGCCAGTAGTATAGAGTCTGCGGTTTTCACAGATACGCAGTATTTT.

This clonotype showed up many times. The rearrangement uses TRBV6-2 or TRBV6-3 and TRBJ2-5, with 9 bases aligning to TRBD2. This CDR3 is 14 amino acids long. CDR1 and CDR2 from the germline V gene are MNHEY and SVGEGT. The trim removed 7 bases at V and 1 base at J, leaving 4 bases unmatched. CDR3 sequence: CASNLSGSQETQYF. CDR3 DNA sequence: TGTGCCAGCAACCTTAGCGGGAGCCAAGAGACCCAGTACTTC.

This clonotype came up a few times. A read error is possible here, since a much larger clone lies one base away. This rearrangement joins TRBV4-3 to TRBJ2-7; 7 nucleotides line up with TRBD1. This CDR3 is 15 amino acids long. The germline V gene has CDR1 LGHNA and CDR2 YSLEER. CDR3 DNA sequence: TGCGCCGGCAGCCAAGCGACAGGGATCTCCTACGAGCAGTACTTC. The encoded protein is CAGSQATGISYEQYF.

At least ten counts were recorded for this clonotype. The chain is built from TRBV4-3 and TRBJ2-7; tentatively, D is TRBD2 (5 bases). CDR1 LGHNA and CDR2 YSLEER come from the germline V gene. The CDR3 length is 15 residues. Trimming removed 1 base at V and 1 base at J, with 11 bases between. For the CDR3, the DNA is TGCGCCAGCAGCCAAGGACGGGGTGCGTCCTACGAGCAGTACTTC. Translated: CASSQGRGASYEQYF.

The table lists this clonotype with many counts. J is TRBJ2-7 and V is TRBV5-6; TRBD1 agrees at 9 bases. In germline, CDR1 is SGHDT, CDR2 YYEEEE. This CDR3 has 17 amino acids. The ends lost 6 bases at V and 2 bases at J; junction bases unmatched: 15. The CDR3 region has the DNA TGTGCCAGCAATCGACGACAGGGGGTAACTAAACCCTACGAGCAGTACTTC. Translation gives CASNRRQGVTKPYEQYF.

This clonotype has ten or more counts. V is TRBV7-2 and J is TRBJ2-3, with 7 bases matching TRBD2. The CDR3 runs 14 residues. V lost 4 bases, J lost 5 bases, and 6 bases stayed unmatched. Germline CDR1 and CDR2: SGHTA and FQGNSA. CDR3 sequence: CASSSWEGRDTQYF. The CDR3 nucleotides are TGTGCCAGCAGCTCTTGGGAGGGCCGAGATACGCAGTATTTT.

This clonotype was seen many times. The chain is built from TRBV2 and TRBJ1-2, with 10 nucleotides matching TRBD1. Germline V gene data show CDR1 as SNHLY and CDR2 as FYNNEI. The ends lost 6 bases at V and 3 bases at J; junction bases unmatched: 4. The CDR3 sequence is 14 residues long. The CDR3 sequence: CASRPGTGDYGYTF. In DNA form, the CDR3 reads TGTGCCAGCAGGCCCGGGACAGGGGACTATGGCTACACCTTC. Full variable domain (rest looked up from reference TRBV2 and TRBJ1-2): EPEVTQTPSHQVTQMGQEVILRCVPISNHLYFYWYRQILGQKVEFLVSFYNNEISEKSEIFDDQFSVERPDGSNFTLKIRSTKLEDSAMYFCASRPGTGDYGYTFGSGTRLTVV.